The clone carrying this T cell receptor beta chain was found many times. Its antigen is as yet unknown. Using immunoSEQ multiplex PCR, the repertoire was profiled, and TCRdb retains in-frame clones only, with some absent. The sample carries approximately 710,000 clones, about 92% recorded once. CD8 memory fractions consisted of CD45RO+ and CCR7-negative CD45RA+ TemRA cells together. These data originate in a study of shared clonotypes between healthy human individuals. The study's findings and limits: Sampling covered nothing but blood. Tissue TCR repertoires likely differ from those found in blood.

The germline gives CDR1 MNHEY, CDR2 SMNVEV (reference sequence). The V end lost 2 bases, the J end lost 6 bases, and 12 bases lay between the germline ends. This CDR3 comprises 14 residues. V and J are TRBV27 and TRBJ2-3; D is ambiguous. The sample consisted of memory CD8+ T cells from PBMCs. Subset given: CD45RO+ cells pooled with CCR7-negative TemRA cells. The source of this sequence is a man aged 18-30 years in good health. Some clones in this sample may be carry-over from other donors' samples. Here the CDR3 reads CASSLGSSWDTQYF. DNA of the CDR3: TGTGCCAGCAGTTTAGGATCTTCGTGGGATACGCAGTATTTT.